This TCR beta chain was recovered during a study of T cell repertoires in cytomegalovirus infection. V was cut by 8 bases and J by 9 bases, with 25 bases left in between. The CDR3 is 15 amino acids. Germline lookup yields CDR1 SGHTA and CDR2 FQGNSA. This clonotype was counted at least ten times. The antigen remains unidentified. Study results and limitations: The ex vivo response was dominated by HLA-C-restricted CMV-specific TCR beta clonotypes. Summed frequency of shared TCR beta families picked out CMV carriers who also had the relevant HLA.

TCRdb ran MiXCR on the reads and lists one entry per CDR3 protein. The sample contains around 120,000 distinct CDR3 sequences, 20% to 30% of which appear only once. The chain recombines TRBV7-2 with TRBJ2-5, with a tentative D call TRBD2 (7 bases). Sequenced: PBMCs, sequenced either directly or after in vitro stimulation (not recorded which). The source of this sequence is a human donor in good health (CMV status not recorded). Some clones in this sample may be carry-over from other donors' samples. The CDR3 loop reads CASLRWGRGSVAQYF. DNA for the CDR3: TGTGCCAGCCTCCGATGGGGGAGGGGGTCGGTAGCCCAGTACTTC.